This T cell receptor (beta chain) was found in a study of blood T cell repertoires in COVID-19. As for this clone: Different DNA sequences within this sample yield the same CDR3.

The method was immunoSEQ multiplex PCR; TCRdb's version includes in-frame clones alone and lacks a portion of them. Of 500,000 to 600,000 clones in the sample, 85% to 90% were seen once. This sequence was found in a woman aged 45-65 years with COVID-19, enrolled during active disease. Material: peripheral blood.

CDR3 residues: CASSFGGGDTQYF. CDR3 nucleotide sequence: TGTGCCAGCAGTTTTGGGGGGGGCGATACGCAGTATTTT. The chain carries TRBV27 and TRBJ2-3; D perhaps matches TRBD2 (7 bases). The CDR3 sequence is 13 residues long. The ends were cut back, 3 bases at V and 6 bases at J, with 10 bases in the middle. The V gene's germline CDR1 is MNHEY and CDR2 SMNVEV (reference sequence).